The 29 T cell receptor beta chains listed next were all sequenced from one sample in a study of blood T cell repertoires in COVID-19 (dated by TCRdb to the early 2020s). Library creation used the immunoSEQ multiplex PCR assay. TCRdb obtained this table from immuneACCESS and retained in-frame rearrangements with V and J assigned. These tables miss some clones; where compared with another copy, unresolved V genes account for less than half of the shortfall, and the remainder is unexplained. This sample comprises more than 110,000 clones, more than 75% of them detected only once. The ten most abundant clones make up about 12% of the sample. What was sequenced was peripheral blood. The receptors come from a man older than 75 with acute or convalescent COVID-19.

V is TRBV24-1 and J is TRBJ2-6; D may be TRBD1 (5 bases). The CDR3 is 15 amino acids. V was pared by 1 base and J by 2 bases, with 5 bases between. CDR1 is KGHDR, CDR2 SFDVKD, per germline. The CDR3 region is CATSDFRAGANVLTF. For the CDR3, the DNA is TGTGCCACCAGTGATTTCAGGGCTGGGGCCAACGTCCTGACTTTC.

For the CDR3, the DNA is TGTGCCAGCAGTGGGGGGGGACAGGAGTACACCGGGGAGCTGTTTTTT. It codes for CASSGGGQEYTGELFF. The V call is TRBV25-1, the J call TRBJ2-2, with D maybe TRBD1 (8 bases). Germline V lookup: CDR1 MGHDK, CDR2 SYGVNS. This CDR3 is 16 amino acids long. Deletions cut 4 bases from V and 3 bases from J, with 15 bases between.

This chain joins TRBV28 and TRBJ1-6; unclear D gene. CDR3 length: 14 amino acids. Trimming took off 3 bases at V and 5 bases at J, with 8 bases between the two ends. Germline CDR1 reads MDHEN; CDR2 reads SYDVKM. The CDR3 protein is CASSFGRNNSPLHF. CDR3 coding DNA: TGTGCCAGCAGTTTCGGGAGGAATAATTCACCCCTCCACTTT.

As to this clone: The same CDR3 arises from other DNA sequences in this sample as well. CDR3 in amino acids: CASSAGLTNEKLFF. For the CDR3, the DNA is TGTGCCAGCAGCGCGGGGTTAACTAATGAAAAACTGTTTTTT. This chain joins TRBV9 and TRBJ1-4; D remains unclear. This CDR3 contains 14 residues. The V gene lost 3 bases and the J gene lost 1 base, with 7 bases spanning the gap. Germline V gene lookup returns CDR1 SGDLS and CDR2 YYNGEE.

The chain has TRBV5-4 and TRBJ2-5, with 8 bases identical to TRBD2. This CDR3 has 15 amino acids. V shed 4 bases, J shed 4 bases, and the junction held 9 bases outside the gene matches. Looked up from germline, CDR1 is SGHNT and CDR2 is YYREEE (reference sequence). The CDR3 coding sequence is TGTGCCAGCAGCGGGGGACTAGGGATTGGAGAGACCCAGTACTTC. Protein product: CASSGGLGIGETQYF.

The J gene is TRBJ2-3, the V gene TRBV2; a possible D gene is TRBD2 (6 bases). Germline loops: CDR1 SNHLY, CDR2 FYNNEI. Trimming left V 5 bases short and J 8 bases short, with 20 bases between. The CDR3 has 15 residues. CDR3 residues: CASSRWGGSPGTQYF. CDR3 DNA sequence: TGTGCCAGCAGTAGGTGGGGAGGCTCCCCAGGTACGCAGTATTTT. Full variable domain (missing parts from reference TRBV2 and TRBJ2-3): EPEVTQTPSHQVTQMGQEVILRCVPISNHLYFYWYRQILGQKVEFLVSFYNNEISEKSEIFDDQFSVERPDGSNFTLKIRSTKLEDSAMYFCASSRWGGSPGTQYFGPGTRLTVL.

In this sample, this clone turned up a few times. The chain combines TRBV27 with TRBJ2-7; D perhaps matches TRBD1 (6 bases). Germline CDR1 and CDR2: MNHEY and SMNVEV (reference sequence). This CDR3 comprises 14 residues. The V end was cut by 6 bases, the J end by 4 bases, with 16 bases between. The CDR3 loop is CASRIRDTFYEQYF. In DNA, the CDR3 is TGTGCCAGCAGAATCCGGGACACTTTTTACGAGCAGTACTTC.

V is TRBV6-2 or TRBV6-3 and J is TRBJ2-7; the D is unclear. This CDR3 region has 18 residues. Germline-derived CDR1 and CDR2 are MNHEY and SVGEGT. V was clipped by 4 bases and J by 2 bases, with 24 bases between them. CDR3 region: CASSLRSLFVAVAYEQYF. DNA for the CDR3: TGTGCCAGCAGTTTGCGGTCACTATTCGTGGCAGTCGCCTACGAGCAGTACTTC.

The chain uses TRBV20-1 and TRBJ1-2; 7 bases map to TRBD1. Germline lookup yields CDR1 DFQATT and CDR2 SNEGSKA (reference sequence). The CDR3 covers 11 residues. The J segment lost 7 bases and the V segment lost 4 bases, leaving 3 bases of the junction unmatched. CDR3 in DNA: TGCAGTGCTAACAGGGGCGCTGGCTACACCTTC. As protein: CSANRGAGYTF.

This sequence joins TRBV5-5 and TRBJ1-6, with D possibly TRBD1 on 5 matching bases. The CDR3 covers 19 residues. Germline lookup yields CDR1 SGHKS and CDR2 YYEKEE (reference sequence). Trimming shortened V by 1 base and J by 7 bases, and 24 bases separated the two germline ends. The CDR3 spells CASSLYGLTVVGTNSPLHF. Here the CDR3 DNA reads TGTGCCAGCAGCTTGTATGGCCTGACAGTTGTAGGTACGAATTCACCCCTCCACTTT.

The chain employs TRBV6-5 and TRBJ1-1, with a tentative D call TRBD1 (6 bases). The ends were cut back, 6 bases at V and 6 bases at J, with 17 bases in the middle. The CDR3 runs to 14 residues. Looked up from germline, CDR1 is MNHEY and CDR2 is SVGAGI. CDR3 sequence: CASSRTGGRAEAFF. In nucleotides, the CDR3 is TGTGCCAGCAGCCGAACGGGGGGCCGAGCTGAAGCTTTCTTT.

The CDR3 DNA reads TGTGCCAGCAGACCGAATGGGCGAACTGAAGCTTTCTTT. Protein: CASRPNGRTEAFF. J is TRBJ1-1 and V is TRBV27; no reliable D call. With 6 bases removed from V and 5 bases from J, the gap between germline ends came to 13 bases. The CDR3 spans 13 residues. Germline V gene sequence: CDR1 MNHEY, CDR2 SMNVEV (reference sequence).

DNA for the CDR3: TGCAGTGCCAGGGAATCATACGAGCAGTACTTC. Translation: CSARESYEQYF. The chain combines TRBV20-1 with TRBJ2-7; possible D gene TRBD1, 5 bases. Trimming cost V 6 bases and J 4 bases, with 10 bases left between them. The CDR3 has 11 residues. Per the germline V gene, CDR1 is DFQATT and CDR2 is SNEGSKA (reference sequence).

This clone was picked up one time. The chain links TRBV28 to TRBJ2-5, with 9 bases lining up with TRBD2. V was clipped by 6 bases and J by 5 bases; unmatched bases: 1. CDR1 is MDHEN, CDR2 SYDVKM, per germline. CDR3 length: 12 amino acids. For the CDR3, the DNA is TGTGCCAGCAGAGGACTAGCGGAGACCCAGTACTTC. Its translation: CASRGLAETQYF.

This chain uses TRBV27 with TRBJ1-5; D not certain. The V and J ends lost 2 bases and 7 bases respectively, with 9 bases between them. This CDR3 comprises 13 residues. Per the germline V gene, CDR1 is MNHEY and CDR2 is SMNVEV (reference sequence). The CDR3 spells CASSLVWRQPQHF. The CDR3 bases are TGTGCCAGCAGTTTAGTATGGAGGCAGCCCCAGCATTTT.

The rearrangement joins TRBV7-2 to TRBJ1-4; maybe TRBD1 (5 bases). Germline V gene lookup returns CDR1 SGHTA and CDR2 FQGNSA. Trimming took off 6 bases at V and 8 bases at J, with 10 bases between the two ends. The CDR3 totals 12 residues. The CDR3 nucleotides are TGTGCCAGCAGACAGGAAGGGGAAAAACTGTTTTTT. Translating it yields CASRQEGEKLFF.

The genes are TRBV14 and TRBJ2-3; a possible D gene is TRBD2 (5 bases). Germline V gives CDR1 SGHDN, CDR2 FVKESK. V shed 1 base and J shed 6 bases, with 14 bases lying between them. CDR3 size: 15 residues. This CDR3 reads CASSQARPRADTQYF. The CDR3 nucleotides are TGTGCCAGCAGCCAAGCCCGACCGCGGGCGGATACGCAGTATTTT. Variable domain in full (rest from reference TRBV14 and TRBJ2-3): EAGVTQFPSHSVIEKGQTVTLRCDPISGHDNLYWYRRVMGKEIKFLLHFVKESKQDESGMPNNRFLAERTGGTYSTLKVQPAELEDSGVYFCASSQARPRADTQYFGPGTRLTVL.

This chain connects TRBV28 to TRBJ2-3, with D perhaps TRBD2 (5 bases). The length of the CDR3 is 15 residues. V dropped 5 bases and J dropped 2 bases, with 14 bases sitting between them. Germline CDR1 MDHEN, CDR2 SYDVKM. The CDR3 coding sequence is TGTGCCAGCAGTGTTCTCCGAGGGAACACAGATACGCAGTATTTT. Protein sequence: CASSVLRGNTDTQYF.

A few counts support this clone. The chain joins TRBV5-5 to TRBJ1-2; possibly TRBD1 for D (6 bases). V was clipped by 4 bases and J by 5 bases, with 18 bases between them. This CDR3 region has 15 residues. The germline V gene has CDR1 SGHKS and CDR2 YYEKEE (reference sequence). The CDR3 sequence is CASSGGLGPGYGYTF. Here the CDR3 DNA reads TGTGCCAGCAGCGGGGGCCTCGGGCCGGGGTATGGCTACACCTTC.

The chain combines TRBV5-1 with TRBJ2-5; D is perhaps TRBD2 (6 bases). V was pared by 4 bases and J by 4 bases, with 17 bases between. CDR1 and CDR2 (germline): SGHRS, YFSETQ. CDR3 length: 15 residues. The CDR3 loop is CASSPLTSEGETQYF. DNA for the CDR3: TGCGCCAGCAGCCCACTGACTTCGGAGGGAGAGACCCAGTACTTC.

V usage is TRBV5-4 and J usage is TRBJ2-5; D might be TRBD2 (6 bases). This CDR3 has 15 residues. Trimming left V 3 bases short and J 1 base short, with 13 bases between. In germline, CDR1 is SGHNT, CDR2 YYREEE (reference sequence). CDR3 coding DNA: TGTGCCAGCAGCTCCCGGGAGTTATCCCAAGAGACCCAGTACTTC. Translation gives CASSSRELSQETQYF.

The gene calls are TRBV7-3 and TRBJ2-2, with D possibly TRBD2 on 7 matching bases. This CDR3 contains 14 residues. V lost 3 bases and J 7 bases, leaving 12 bases between the germline ends. From germline, CDR1 is SGHTA and CDR2 FQGTGA. Here the CDR3 DNA reads TGTGCCAGCAGCTTCGGGGGGCGCCACGGGGAGCTGTTTTTT. Protein: CASSFGGRHGELFF. The whole variable domain, remainder taken from reference TRBV7-3 and TRBJ2-2, is GAGVSQTPSNKVTEKGKYVELRCDPISGHTALYWYRQSLGQGPEFLIYFQGTGAADDSGLPNDRFFAVRPEGSVSTLKIQRTERGDSAVYLCASSFGGRHGELFFGEGSRLTVL.

The rearrangement joins TRBV24-1 to TRBJ2-3; TRBD1 is a possible D gene (5 bases). The germline CDR1 and CDR2 sequences are KGHDR and SFDVKD. V was clipped by 4 bases and J by 0 bases, with 10 bases between them. CDR3 length: 15 amino acids. The CDR3 region is CATSDRQISTDTQYF. The DNA for the CDR3 is TGTGCCACCAGTGACAGACAGATTAGCACAGATACGCAGTATTTT.

In this sample, this clone turned up a few times. J is TRBJ2-1 and V is TRBV3-1 (or the pseudogene TRBV3-2); possible D gene TRBD1, 6 bases. V lost 2 bases, J lost 5 bases, and 25 bases lay in between. The CDR3 runs to 19 residues. From germline, CDR1 is LGHDT and CDR2 YNNKEL (reference sequence). For the CDR3, the DNA is TGTGCCAGCAGCCAACCGATCCTACAGGGAACCTACTCGAACAATGAGCAGTTCTTC. This sequence encodes CASSQPILQGTYSNNEQFF.

A single count supports this clone. This chain uses TRBV3-1 (or the pseudogene TRBV3-2) with TRBJ1-4, with TRBD1 matching 7 bases. The V segment lost 1 base and the J segment 8 bases; nucleotides outside the gene matches: 10. This CDR3 is 16 amino acids long. Germline-derived CDR1 and CDR2 are LGHDT and YNNKEL (reference sequence). The chain's CDR3 is CASSQGGGGTFEKLFF. CDR3 coding DNA: TGTGCCAGCAGCCAAGGTGGAGGGGGCACCTTCGAAAAACTGTTTTTT.

The gene calls are TRBV9 and TRBJ1-6, with a weak D call TRBD1 (5 bases). The CDR3 extends over 15 amino acids. V dropped 3 bases and J dropped 9 bases, with 16 bases sitting between them. Germline-derived CDR1 and CDR2 are SGDLS and YYNGEE. The CDR3, as DNA: TGTGCCAGCAGCGCCTCGACAGCGTCGGGTTCACCCCTCCACTTT. This translates into CASSASTASGSPLHF.

The V and J genes are TRBV15 and TRBJ2-1, with a tentative D call TRBD2 (5 bases). The length of the CDR3 is 17 residues. CDR1 and CDR2 from the germline V gene are LNHNV and YYDKDF (reference sequence). Trimming cost V 1 base and J 0 bases, with 13 bases left between them. The CDR3 sequence is CATSRGLAISSYNEQFF. The CDR3 nucleotides read TGTGCCACCAGCAGAGGATTAGCGATAAGCTCCTACAATGAGCAGTTCTTC.

This rearrangement joins TRBV7-8 to TRBJ2-7; perhaps TRBD2 as D (6 bases). Trimming took off 4 bases at V and 6 bases at J, with 13 bases between the two ends. From germline, CDR1 is SGHVS and CDR2 FQNEAQ. The CDR3 runs to 13 residues. Written as DNA, the CDR3 is TGTGCCAGCAGCTCCGGGACTCTGCGCGAGCAGTACTTC. It encodes CASSSGTLREQYF.

V usage is TRBV7-2 and J usage is TRBJ1-1; no reliable D call. There are 13 residues in the CDR3. Germline values: CDR1 SGHTA, CDR2 FQGNSA. Trimming cost V 1 base and J 1 base, with 4 bases left between them. CDR3 loop: CASSLDRNTEAFF. CDR3 coding DNA: TGTGCCAGCAGCTTAGACAGGAACACTGAAGCTTTCTTT.